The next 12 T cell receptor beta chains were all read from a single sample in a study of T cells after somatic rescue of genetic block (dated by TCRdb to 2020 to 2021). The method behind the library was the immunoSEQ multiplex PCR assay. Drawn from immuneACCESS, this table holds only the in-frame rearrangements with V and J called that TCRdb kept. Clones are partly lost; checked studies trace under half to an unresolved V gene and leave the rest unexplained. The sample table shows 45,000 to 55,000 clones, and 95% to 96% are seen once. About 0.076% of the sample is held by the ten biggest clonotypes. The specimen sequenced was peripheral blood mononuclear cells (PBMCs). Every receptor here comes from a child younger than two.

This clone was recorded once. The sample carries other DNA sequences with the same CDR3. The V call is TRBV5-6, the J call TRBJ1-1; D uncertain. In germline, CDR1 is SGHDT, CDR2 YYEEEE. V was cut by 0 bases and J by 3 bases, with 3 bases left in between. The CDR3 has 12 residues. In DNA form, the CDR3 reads TGTGCCAGCAGCTTGGGTGACACTGAAGCTTTCTTT. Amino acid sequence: CASSLGDTEAFF.

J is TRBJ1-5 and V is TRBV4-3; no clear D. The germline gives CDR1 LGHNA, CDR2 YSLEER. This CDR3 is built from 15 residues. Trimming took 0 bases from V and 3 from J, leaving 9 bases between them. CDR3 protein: CASSQEVRINQPQHF. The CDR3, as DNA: TGCGCCAGCAGCCAAGAAGTACGGATCAATCAGCCCCAGCATTTT.

CDR3 coding DNA: TGCGCCAGCAGCTTTCGGAGAGGGGGCACAGATACGCAGTATTTT. Residues: CASSFRRGGTDTQYF. The chain couples TRBV5-1 to TRBJ2-3; TRBD1 or TRBD2 may be the D gene (5 bases each). Trimming removed 2 bases from V and 1 base from J, with 11 bases in between. The CDR3 runs to 15 residues. The germline V gene encodes CDR1 SGHRS and CDR2 YFSETQ. Full variable domain (outside the CDR3, taken from reference TRBV5-1 and TRBJ2-3): KAGVTQTPRYLIKTRGQQVTLSCSPISGHRSVSWYQQTPGQGLQFLFEYFSETQRNKGNFPGRFSGRQFSNSRSEMNVSTLELGDSALYLCASSFRRGGTDTQYFGPGTRLTVL.

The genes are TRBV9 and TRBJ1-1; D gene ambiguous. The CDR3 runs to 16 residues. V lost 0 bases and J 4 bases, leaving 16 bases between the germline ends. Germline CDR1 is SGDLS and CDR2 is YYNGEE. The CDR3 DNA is TGTGCCAGCAGCGTAGCCGGGATTTCTAGCGGCACTGAAGCTTTCTTT. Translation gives CASSVAGISSGTEAFF.

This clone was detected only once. Here the CDR3 reads CASSLIGTASSYEQYF. CDR3 coding DNA: TGTGCCAGCAGTTTGATTGGGACAGCGAGCTCCTACGAGCAGTACTTC. The rearrangement joins TRBV27 to TRBJ2-7; 7 bases line up with TRBD1. CDR3 size: 16 residues. V lost 3 bases to trimming and J lost 0 bases; unmatched junction nucleotides: 8. CDR1 MNHEY and CDR2 SMNVEV come from the germline V gene (reference sequence).

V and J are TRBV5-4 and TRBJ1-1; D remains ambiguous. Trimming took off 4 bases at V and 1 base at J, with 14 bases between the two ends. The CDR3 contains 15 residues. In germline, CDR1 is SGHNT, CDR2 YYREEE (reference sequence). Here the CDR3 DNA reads TGTGCCAGCAGCCCCGAAGGGATGGGGAACACTGAAGCTTTCTTT. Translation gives CASSPEGMGNTEAFF.

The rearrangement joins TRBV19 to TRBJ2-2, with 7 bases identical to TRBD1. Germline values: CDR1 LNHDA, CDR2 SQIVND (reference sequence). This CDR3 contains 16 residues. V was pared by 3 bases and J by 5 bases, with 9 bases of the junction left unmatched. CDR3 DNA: TGTGCCAGTAGTATCACACACAGGGGACGGACCGGGGAGCTGTTTTTT. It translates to CASSITHRGRTGELFF. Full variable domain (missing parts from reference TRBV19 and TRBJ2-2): DGGITQSPKYLFRKEGQNVTLSCEQNLNHDAMYWYRQDPGQGLRLIYYSQIVNDFQKGDIAEGYSVSREKKESFPLTVTSAQKNPTAFYLCASSITHRGRTGELFFGEGSRLTVL.

Here the CDR3 reads CASSSDRMNTEAFF. In DNA form, the CDR3 reads TGTGCCAGCAGCTCTGACAGAATGAACACTGAAGCTTTCTTT. This chain connects TRBV9 to TRBJ1-1; possibly TRBD1 for D (5 bases). The V gene lost 4 bases and the J gene lost 0 bases, with 10 bases spanning the gap. This CDR3 contains 14 residues. Germline V gives CDR1 SGDLS, CDR2 YYNGEE.

CDR3 coding DNA: TGTGCCAGCAGTTTAAATTCGGGACTAGCCTACGAGCAGTACTTC. Translation: CASSLNSGLAYEQYF. The chain recombines TRBV28 with TRBJ2-7; 8 bases align to TRBD2. This CDR3 spans 15 amino acids. Germline V gene lookup returns CDR1 MDHEN and CDR2 SYDVKM. The V gene end was trimmed by 2 bases and the J gene end by 2 bases; junction bases not matched to a gene: 5.

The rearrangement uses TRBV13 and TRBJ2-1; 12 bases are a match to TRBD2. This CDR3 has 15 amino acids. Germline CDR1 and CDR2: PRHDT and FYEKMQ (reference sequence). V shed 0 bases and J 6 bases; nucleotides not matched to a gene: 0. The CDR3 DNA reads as TGTGCCAGCAGCTTAGGGACTAGCGGGAGCAATGAGCAGTTCTTC. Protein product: CASSLGTSGSNEQFF.

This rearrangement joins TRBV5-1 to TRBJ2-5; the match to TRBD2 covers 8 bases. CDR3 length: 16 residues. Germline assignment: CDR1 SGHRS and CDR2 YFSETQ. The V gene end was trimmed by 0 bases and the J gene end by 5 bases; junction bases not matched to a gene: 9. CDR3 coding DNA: TGCGCCAGCAGCTTGGATGGGACTAGGATGGGCGAGACCCAGTACTTC. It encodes CASSLDGTRMGETQYF.

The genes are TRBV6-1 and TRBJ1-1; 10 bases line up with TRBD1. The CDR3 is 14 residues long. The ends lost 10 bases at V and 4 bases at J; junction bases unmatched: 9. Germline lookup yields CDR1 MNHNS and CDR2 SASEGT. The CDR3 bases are TGTGCCACCCGAAAGACAGGGGGCATCACTGAAGCTTTCTTT. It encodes CATRKTGGITEAFF.